The entry below describes one T cell receptor beta chain. CDR3 size: 12 residues. V lost 4 bases, J lost 6 bases, and 9 bases lay in between. The germline V gene has CDR1 MDHEN and CDR2 SYDVKM. These data come from a study of technical replicates of blood from a few donors. TCRdb's table, derived via immunoSEQ multiplex PCR, lists solely in-frame clones and lacks some. This sample has tens of thousands of clones, with roughly 94% found just once. This clonotype was sampled from a human donor in good health. V is TRBV28 and J is TRBJ1-2; no clear D gene. Sequencing input: T cells isolated from PBMCs. Here the CDR3 reads CASSSLADGYTF. In DNA form, the CDR3 reads TGTGCCAGCAGTTCCTTGGCGGATGGCTACACCTTC.